The rows below give T cell receptor beta chains drawn from one sample of a study of T cells in Graves' hyperthyroidism and ophthalmopathy. TCRdb redid the calling of the multiplex PCR reads with MiXCR, one entry per CDR3 protein. Among over 450,000 distinct CDR3 sequences listed, around 14% were seen once. The sequenced material came from blood. The source of these receptors is a woman aged 18-29 years with Graves' hyperthyroidism. Each CDR3 is given with its conserved first and last residue. D genes are given only for firm matches. Clone size is not always given. Where it is, it says once, few, many or a class for expanded clones.

v_call: TRBV11-2
j_call: TRBJ2-1
d_call: TRBD2
clone_size: many
cdr3_nt: TGTGCCAGCAGCTTAGGGACGGGAGGGCCTTCCTACAATGAGCAGTTCTTC
cdr3_aa: CASSLGTGGPSYNEQFF

v_call: TRBV6-1
j_call: TRBJ1-2
d_call: TRBD1
clone_size: many
cdr3_nt: TGTGCCAGCAGTGATAGACAGGGGTACTATGGCTACACCTTC
cdr3_aa: CASSDRQGYYGYTF

v_call: TRBV19
j_call: TRBJ2-1
d_call: NA
clone_size: NA
cdr3_nt: TGTGCCAGTAGTATGACGGGCATGTACAATGAGCAGTTCTTC
cdr3_aa: CASSMTGMYNEQFF

v_call: TRBV14
j_call: TRBJ1-4
d_call: NA
clone_size: NA
cdr3_nt: TGTGCCAGCAGCTACCAAATTAATGAAAAACTGTTTTTT
cdr3_aa: CASSYQINEKLFF

v_call: TRBV2
j_call: TRBJ2-1
d_call: NA
clone_size: many
cdr3_nt: TGTGCCAGCAGTGAGCGGGATTCCTACAATGAGCAGTTCTTC
cdr3_aa: CASSERDSYNEQFF

v_call: TRBV6-5
j_call: TRBJ2-3
d_call: NA
clone_size: few
cdr3_nt: TGTGCCAGCAGTTATTCTCGAATACCCCTTGGCACAGATACGCAGTATTTT
cdr3_aa: CASSYSRIPLGTDTQYF

v_call: TRBV12-3/TRBV12-4
j_call: TRBJ1-5
d_call: TRBD1
clone_size: many
cdr3_nt: TGTGCCAGCAGATCGGACAGGGGCGGCAATCAGCCCCAGCATTTT
cdr3_aa: CASRSDRGGNQPQHF

v_call: TRBV5-1
j_call: TRBJ1-1
d_call: NA
clone_size: NA
cdr3_nt: TGCGCCAGCAGCTACCGGACAGTTGGTGACACTGAAGCTTTCTTT
cdr3_aa: CASSYRTVGDTEAFF

v_call: TRBV13
j_call: TRBJ1-2
d_call: TRBD1
clone_size: many
cdr3_nt: TGTGCCAGCAGCCCGCAACTCCCGGGACAGGGATTGCATGGCTACACCTTC
cdr3_aa: CASSPQLPGQGLHGYTF

v_call: TRBV6-1
j_call: TRBJ1-2
d_call: TRBD1
clone_size: many
cdr3_nt: TGTGCCAGCAGTTACGGACAGGGGATTAACTATGGCTACACCTTC
cdr3_aa: CASSYGQGINYGYTF

v_call: TRBV5-1
j_call: TRBJ2-7
d_call: NA
clone_size: many
cdr3_nt: TGCGCCAGCAGCCGCGGGATAAATCTTTTCGACGAGCAGTACTTC
cdr3_aa: CASSRGINLFDEQYF

v_call: TRBV5-1
j_call: TRBJ2-3
d_call: TRBD2
clone_size: few
cdr3_nt: TGCGCCAGCAGCTTGGAGTCTAGCGGGAAAGGAGATACGCAGTATTTT
cdr3_aa: CASSLESSGKGDTQYF

v_call: TRBV19
j_call: TRBJ2-1
d_call: TRBD2
clone_size: many
cdr3_nt: TGTGCCAGTAGTCCAACTAGCGGATTCGGCTATGAGCAGTTCTTC
cdr3_aa: CASSPTSGFGYEQFF

v_call: TRBV28
j_call: TRBJ1-2
d_call: NA
clone_size: NA
cdr3_nt: TGTGCCAGCAGTACGCCCTCGACGGCGAACTATGGCTACACCTTC
cdr3_aa: CASSTPSTANYGYTF

v_call: TRBV20-1
j_call: TRBJ2-1
d_call: TRBD2
clone_size: NA
cdr3_nt: TGCAGTGTTTTCATAGCGGGCGACAATGAGCAGTTCTTC
cdr3_aa: CSVFIAGDNEQFF

v_call: TRBV7-3
j_call: TRBJ1-1
d_call: NA
clone_size: NA
cdr3_nt: TGTGCCAGCAGCTTCCCCGTTACAAGATACACTGAAGCTTTCTTT
cdr3_aa: CASSFPVTRYTEAFF

v_call: TRBV19
j_call: TRBJ1-5
d_call: NA
clone_size: many
cdr3_nt: TGTGCCAGTAGTATAGGAGGAACGTACAATCAGCCCCAGCATTTT
cdr3_aa: CASSIGGTYNQPQHF

v_call: TRBV6-1
j_call: TRBJ2-3
d_call: TRBD2
clone_size: many
cdr3_nt: TGTGCCAGCAGTCCCCGAGGGGGGGGGACTAGTGGGGATACGCAGTATTTT
cdr3_aa: CASSPRGGGTSGDTQYF

v_call: TRBV5-5
j_call: TRBJ2-2
d_call: NA
clone_size: few
cdr3_nt: TGTGCCAGCAGCTTCGTCGCTGGAACCGGGGAGCTGTTTTTT
cdr3_aa: CASSFVAGTGELFF

v_call: TRBV11-2
j_call: TRBJ2-7
d_call: TRBD1
clone_size: few
cdr3_nt: TGTGCCAGCAGCCGTGGGGACAGGAGACTCTACGAGCAGTACTTC
cdr3_aa: CASSRGDRRLYEQYF

v_call: TRBV6-1
j_call: TRBJ2-4
d_call: TRBD1
clone_size: many
cdr3_nt: TGTGCCAGCAGGGATTACAGGGGAGCCAAAAACATTCAGTACTTC
cdr3_aa: CASRDYRGAKNIQYF

v_call: TRBV29-1
j_call: TRBJ2-4
d_call: TRBD1
clone_size: many
cdr3_nt: TGCAGCGTTGGGGACAGGACCAAAAACATTCAGTACTTC
cdr3_aa: CSVGDRTKNIQYF

v_call: TRBV19
j_call: TRBJ2-2
d_call: NA
clone_size: many
cdr3_nt: TGTGCCAGTAGTATTAGGCGGGGCCAGACCCGAAACACCGGGGAGCTGTTTTTT
cdr3_aa: CASSIRRGQTRNTGELFF

v_call: TRBV6-2/TRBV6-3
j_call: TRBJ1-6
d_call: NA
clone_size: many
cdr3_nt: TGTGCCAGCAGTTACTCGATGACGGACTTGAGCTCCTATAATTCACCCCTCCACTTT
cdr3_aa: CASSYSMTDLSSYNSPLHF

v_call: TRBV7-3
j_call: TRBJ2-6
d_call: NA
clone_size: NA
cdr3_nt: TGTGCCAGCAGCTTGGGGGGGGGGGCGCTTGGGGCCAACGTCCTGACTTTC
cdr3_aa: CASSLGGGALGANVLTF

v_call: TRBV6-1
j_call: TRBJ2-7
d_call: TRBD1
clone_size: NA
cdr3_nt: TGTGCCAGCAGTGAGTTGACAGGGAACTCCTACGAGCAGTACTTC
cdr3_aa: CASSELTGNSYEQYF

v_call: TRBV9
j_call: TRBJ2-1
d_call: NA
clone_size: NA
cdr3_nt: TGTGCCAGCAGCGTAGACAGGAGCCTAGCGTACAATGAGCAGTTCTTC
cdr3_aa: CASSVDRSLAYNEQFF

v_call: TRBV19
j_call: TRBJ2-3
d_call: TRBD2
clone_size: NA
cdr3_nt: TGTGCCAGTAGTATCAGCGGGATCACAGATACGCAGTATTTT
cdr3_aa: CASSISGITDTQYF

v_call: TRBV7-3
j_call: TRBJ1-1
d_call: NA
clone_size: few
cdr3_nt: TGTGCCAGCAGCTTAACGGAGGGGGGGACTGAAGCTTTCTTT
cdr3_aa: CASSLTEGGTEAFF

v_call: TRBV14
j_call: TRBJ1-6
d_call: NA
clone_size: NA
cdr3_nt: TGTGCCAGCAGCCAAGTCTCATGGAATTCACCCCTCCACTTT
cdr3_aa: CASSQVSWNSPLHF

v_call: TRBV6-1
j_call: TRBJ1-6
d_call: TRBD1
clone_size: many
cdr3_nt: TGTGCCAGCTGGGTGGGACAGGGAGGTTCACCCCTCCACTTT
cdr3_aa: CASWVGQGGSPLHF

v_call: TRBV20-1
j_call: TRBJ2-1
d_call: NA
clone_size: NA
cdr3_nt: TGCAGTGCTAGAGTCAGGACGGGTAATGAGCAGTTCTTC
cdr3_aa: CSARVRTGNEQFF

v_call: TRBV19
j_call: TRBJ1-2
d_call: TRBD1
clone_size: few
cdr3_nt: TGTGCCAGTAGTACGACCGCGGGACAGGGCTTTATCTATGGCTACACCTTC
cdr3_aa: CASSTTAGQGFIYGYTF

v_call: TRBV2
j_call: TRBJ2-6
d_call: TRBD1
clone_size: NA
cdr3_nt: TGTGCCAGCAGTGAAGCGGGAACAGGGGCCCTAAACTCTGGGGCCAACGTCCTGACTTTC
cdr3_aa: CASSEAGTGALNSGANVLTF

v_call: TRBV19
j_call: TRBJ2-1
d_call: NA
clone_size: NA
cdr3_nt: TGTGCCGGTAATTGGGGGGAGAGGGTGGGCGATGAGCAGTTCTTC
cdr3_aa: CAGNWGERVGDEQFF

v_call: TRBV7-2
j_call: TRBJ2-2
d_call: TRBD2
clone_size: many
cdr3_nt: TGTGCCAGCAGCTCCCTATGGAGCGGGAGGGACGGGGAGCTGTTTTTT
cdr3_aa: CASSSLWSGRDGELFF

v_call: TRBV12-3/TRBV12-4
j_call: TRBJ2-7
d_call: TRBD2
clone_size: many
cdr3_nt: TGTGCCAGCAGGGGGAGGACTAGCGGGAGATTGGCAAGCTCCTACGAGCAGTACTTC
cdr3_aa: CASRGRTSGRLASSYEQYF

v_call: TRBV29-1
j_call: TRBJ2-2
d_call: NA
clone_size: NA
cdr3_nt: TGCAGCGTCAAGACTACAAACACCGGGGAGCTGTTTTTT
cdr3_aa: CSVKTTNTGELFF

v_call: TRBV24-1
j_call: TRBJ2-1
d_call: NA
clone_size: many
cdr3_nt: TGTGCCCCCCGAGTTGGTTTGGTTGAGCAGTTCTTC
cdr3_aa: CAPRVGLVEQFF

v_call: TRBV20-1
j_call: TRBJ2-7
d_call: TRBD2
clone_size: many
cdr3_nt: TGCAGTGCTTGGTACAGCGGGGGGTCCTACGAGCAGTACTTC
cdr3_aa: CSAWYSGGSYEQYF

v_call: TRBV7-2
j_call: TRBJ2-6
d_call: NA
clone_size: few
cdr3_nt: TGTGCCAGCAGTTCCCAGGCGCTGGGGGCCAACGTCCTGACTTTC
cdr3_aa: CASSSQALGANVLTF

v_call: TRBV19
j_call: TRBJ1-1
d_call: NA
clone_size: many
cdr3_nt: TGTGCCAGTAGTATTATGGCCAGGGAGGGTGCTGAAGCTTTCTTT
cdr3_aa: CASSIMAREGAEAFF

v_call: TRBV2
j_call: TRBJ2-3
d_call: NA
clone_size: many
cdr3_nt: TGTGCCAGCAGGGCAACTGGCACAGATACGCAGTATTTT
cdr3_aa: CASRATGTDTQYF

v_call: TRBV12-5
j_call: TRBJ2-1
d_call: TRBD2
clone_size: NA
cdr3_nt: TGTGCTAGTGGTACGGGACTAGCGTCAAACAATGAGCAGTTCTTC
cdr3_aa: CASGTGLASNNEQFF